This note documents a single TCR beta chain sequence. In the study's own analysis: Amplifying reference gene primers gave estimates of nucleated cell counts. Only in-frame clones appear in the TCRdb table, and some are missing; sequencing was by immunoSEQ multiplex PCR. V and J calls and clone size are given by that table; D and trimming were obtained from the DNA. The data show roughly 95,000 clones, more than 75% seen once. The data are from a study of blood T cell repertoires in COVID-19. CDR3 length: 16 amino acids. Germline CDR1 MGHRA, CDR2 YSYEKL. Trimming pared 0 bases from V and 0 bases from J, leaving 9 bases between.

The TCR was taken from an elderly man with acute or convalescent COVID-19. The sequencing sample was made of peripheral blood. The gene calls are TRBV4-1 and TRBJ1-3; D ambiguous. CDR3: CASSQDWSFSGNTIYF. The CDR3 DNA reads TGCGCCAGCAGCCAAGATTGGAGTTTCTCTGGAAACACCATATATTTT.